Shown below are 29 T cell receptor beta chains from a single sample sequenced in a study of identical twins. Via MiXCR, TCRdb re-called the 5' RACE reads, giving one row per CDR3 protein. The sample shows roughly 250,000 distinct CDR3 sequences, about 14% of them seen only once. The sample consisted of memory (CD45RO+) T cells sorted from blood. All receptors come from a young woman in good health.

The chain couples TRBV15 to TRBJ1-1; D is ambiguous. The V and J ends lost 0 bases and 8 bases respectively, with 7 bases between them. The CDR3 sequence is 12 residues long. Germline V gene sequence: CDR1 LNHNV, CDR2 YYDKDF (reference sequence). DNA of the CDR3: TGTGCCACCAGCAGAGATGGCAGGGAAGCTTTCTTT. Its protein is CATSRDGREAFF.

The V and J genes are TRBV3-1 and TRBJ2-3; a weak D match, TRBD2 (5 bases). There are 14 residues in the CDR3. The germline CDR1 and CDR2 sequences are LGHDT and YNNKEL (reference sequence). Trimming stripped 7 bases from V and 4 bases from J, with 15 bases between. The chain's CDR3 is CASTQRDGADTQYF. The CDR3 region has the DNA TGTGCCAGCACCCAGCGAGACGGGGCAGATACGCAGTATTTT.

The rearrangement links TRBV11-3 to TRBJ2-4; no clear D. Germline CDR1 and CDR2: SGHNT and YENEEA. The CDR3 is 14 residues long. Trimming stripped 0 bases from V and 11 bases from J, with 14 bases between. CDR3 coding DNA: TGTGCCAGCAGCTTAGATAGAAAACAGATATTTCAGTACTTC. Amino acid sequence: CASSLDRKQIFQYF.

V is TRBV28 and J is TRBJ2-7; TRBD2 might be the D (6 bases). The CDR3 loop spans 15 amino acids. Trimming cost V 2 bases and J 2 bases, with 13 bases left between them. Germline assignment: CDR1 MDHEN and CDR2 SYDVKM. Here the CDR3 DNA reads TGTGCCAGCAGTTTACTGGGGACTGAGGCCTACGAGCAGTACTTC. It codes for CASSLLGTEAYEQYF.

The J gene is TRBJ2-2, the V gene TRBV25-1, with 10 bases that match TRBD2. Germline values: CDR1 MGHDK, CDR2 SYGVNS. The V and J ends lost 1 base and 7 bases, in that order; junction bases with no gene match: 9. The CDR3 spans 17 residues. Here the CDR3 DNA reads TGTGCCAGCAGTGAATGGGTTAGCGGGGGGTTTGTCGGGGAGCTGTTTTTT. Its protein is CASSEWVSGGFVGELFF.

The chain combines TRBV11-2 with TRBJ2-7, with D possibly TRBD1 on 5 matching bases. CDR1 is SGHAT and CDR2 is FQNNGV in the germline V gene. V was trimmed by 6 bases and J by 4 bases, leaving 7 bases between them. The CDR3 sequence is 11 residues long. This chain's CDR3 is CASRTDYEQYF. CDR3 DNA sequence: TGTGCCAGCAGGACAGATTACGAGCAGTACTTC.

Here the CDR3 reads CASSQGQVGGPQFF. The CDR3 bases are TGTGCCAGCAGCCAAGGTCAGGTTGGGGGCCCGCAGTTCTTC. The chain has TRBV4-2 and TRBJ2-1; a possible D gene is TRBD1 (6 bases). Trimming took off 1 base at V and 12 bases at J, with 16 bases between the two ends. Looked up from germline, CDR1 is LGHNA and CDR2 is YNFKEQ. The CDR3 is 14 residues long.

The chain carries TRBV4-3 and TRBJ1-6; TRBD1 might be the D (5 bases). This CDR3 is built from 16 residues. V lost 0 bases, J lost 6 bases, and 12 bases lay in between. Germline V gives CDR1 LGHNA, CDR2 YSLEER. Written as DNA, the CDR3 is TGCGCCAGCAGCCAAGATTTTAAGGGGATTAATTCACCCCTCCACTTT. This sequence encodes CASSQDFKGINSPLHF.

The V call is TRBV11-1, the J call TRBJ2-5, with 7 bases matching TRBD2. The CDR3 totals 15 residues. Germline V gene data show CDR1 as SGHAT and CDR2 as FQDESV (reference sequence). The trim removed 2 bases at V and 4 bases at J, leaving 7 bases unmatched. The CDR3 sequence: CASSLSGTNGETQYF. Here the CDR3 DNA reads TGTGCCAGCAGCTTATCCGGGACTAATGGAGAGACCCAGTACTTC.

The J gene is TRBJ2-7, the V gene TRBV6-1; the D gene is possibly TRBD2 (6 bases). This CDR3 has 15 amino acids. V lost 6 bases to trimming and J lost 2 bases, with 17 bases between them. CDR1 and CDR2 (germline): MNHNS, SASEGT. CDR3 nucleotide sequence: TGTGCCAGCAGCCCCGGGGGTAGCGGAGCCTACGAGCAGTACTTC. Residues: CASSPGGSGAYEQYF.

V and J are TRBV27 and TRBJ2-1, with TRBD2 as a possible D gene (6 bases). Germline values: CDR1 MNHEY, CDR2 SMNVEV (reference sequence). This CDR3 region has 15 residues. The V end lost 2 bases, the J end lost 4 bases, and 12 bases lay between the germline ends. CDR3 nucleotides: TGTGCCAGCAGTTTAAGGCTAGCGCATTACAATGAGCAGTTCTTC. Translation: CASSLRLAHYNEQFF.

This clonotype has more than one count but fewer than ten. The V and J genes are TRBV7-9 and TRBJ2-1; D unclear. Germline V CDR1 and CDR2: SEHNR, FQNEAQ (reference sequence). Trimming removed 6 bases from V and 0 bases from J, with 12 bases in between. This CDR3 has 15 amino acids. The CDR3: CASRPGSHSYNEQFF. As DNA, the CDR3 is TGTGCCAGCAGGCCCGGGTCCCACTCCTACAATGAGCAGTTCTTC.

This clonotype was picked up a small number of times. V is TRBV7-6 and J is TRBJ2-3; no reliable D call. This CDR3 has 13 amino acids. From germline, CDR1 is SGHVS and CDR2 FNYEAQ. V shed 8 bases and J shed 4 bases, with 13 bases lying between them. The CDR3 bases are TGTGCCAGCGGGTCGTTTTCGGCAGATACGCAGTATTTT. Translation gives CASGSFSADTQYF.

The chain carries TRBV7-2 and TRBJ2-7, with 9 bases that match TRBD1. After removal of 2 bases from V and 3 bases from J, the junction contained 8 bases not matched to a gene. The CDR3 length is 16 residues. Germline CDR1 SGHTA, CDR2 FQGNSA. CDR3 in DNA: TGTGCCAGCAGCTTACCCGGGGACAGGGACTACTACGAGCAGTACTTC. Translating it yields CASSLPGDRDYYEQYF.

The table lists this clonotype with a few counts. V usage is TRBV12-3 or TRBV12-4 and J usage is TRBJ2-7, with no clear D. Trimming cost V 1 base and J 2 bases, with 6 bases left between them. The CDR3 is made up of 13 amino acids. The CDR3: CASSLEATYEQYF. CDR3 coding DNA: TGTGCCAGCAGTTTAGAGGCCACCTACGAGCAGTACTTC.

There are a few counts of this clonotype. The gene calls are TRBV7-6 and TRBJ1-1, with D unclear. This CDR3 region has 15 residues. Germline CDR1 SGHVS, CDR2 FNYEAQ. V was pared by 2 bases and J by 0 bases, with 10 bases between. The CDR3 protein is CASSLIAGMNTEAFF. The CDR3, as DNA: TGTGCCAGCAGCTTAATCGCGGGGATGAACACTGAAGCTTTCTTT.

The V call is TRBV6-1, the J call TRBJ2-7; D remains ambiguous. V was shortened by 7 bases and J by 7 bases, with 11 bases between the two germline ends. Germline lookup yields CDR1 MNHNS and CDR2 SASEGT. The CDR3 runs 11 residues. The CDR3 DNA sequence: TGTGCCAGCATGACCAATGTGGAGCAGTACTTC. Translating gives CASMTNVEQYF.

The V gene is TRBV20-1, the J gene TRBJ1-2; TRBD1 aligns across 8 bases. This CDR3 contains 15 residues. Germline V CDR1 and CDR2: DFQATT, SNEGSKA (reference sequence). V lost 0 bases, J lost 4 bases, and 7 bases stayed unmatched. This CDR3 reads CSAREAAGGTYGYTF. In DNA, the CDR3 is TGCAGTGCTAGAGAAGCGGCAGGGGGCACCTATGGCTACACCTTC.

The chain is built from TRBV12-3 or TRBV12-4 and TRBJ2-3, with D hard to call. V lost 3 bases and J 1 base, leaving 11 bases between the germline ends. The length of the CDR3 is 15 residues. The CDR3 spells CASSLMQQGTDTQYF. As DNA, the CDR3 is TGTGCCAGCAGTTTGATGCAGCAAGGCACAGATACGCAGTATTTT.

Many counts were recorded for this clonotype. The chain is built from TRBV30 and TRBJ2-1; unclear D gene. Germline CDR1 is GTSNPN and CDR2 is SVGIG (reference sequence). V gave up 0 bases and J gave up 0 bases, with 12 bases separating them. The CDR3 covers 16 residues. This CDR3 reads CAWSVPPLSSYNEQFF. The DNA for the CDR3 is TGTGCCTGGAGTGTTCCCCCTCTGAGCTCCTACAATGAGCAGTTCTTC.

This clonotype was observed a handful of times. The V gene is TRBV4-1, the J gene TRBJ2-1; D unresolved. The CDR3 length is 15 residues. V was shortened by 2 bases and J by 2 bases, with 10 bases between the two germline ends. Looked up from germline, CDR1 is MGHRA and CDR2 is YSYEKL. CDR3 protein: CASSQFDATYNEQFF. In nucleotides, the CDR3 is TGCGCCAGCAGCCAATTCGACGCAACCTACAATGAGCAGTTCTTC.

This clonotype appeared many times. The CDR3 nucleotides read TGCGCCAGCAGCTTGGCCCCACCAGCAACTAATGAAAAACTGTTTTTT. Its translation is CASSLAPPATNEKLFF. The rearrangement links TRBV5-1 to TRBJ1-4; D call uncertain. This CDR3 spans 16 amino acids. CDR1 is SGHRS and CDR2 is YFSETQ in the germline V gene. Trimming cost V 0 bases and J 0 bases, with 9 bases left between them. Based on the CDR3 plus reference TRBV5-1 and TRBJ1-4, the full variable domain is KAGVTQTPRYLIKTRGQQVTLSCSPISGHRSVSWYQQTPGQGLQFLFEYFSETQRNKGNFPGRFSGRQFSNSRSEMNVSTLELGDSALYLCASSLAPPATNEKLFFGSGTQLSVL.

This clonotype was detected a few times. The chain combines TRBV7-8 with TRBJ1-1, with a possible D match to TRBD1 (5 bases). V dropped 5 bases and J dropped 3 bases, with 13 bases sitting between them. From germline, CDR1 is SGHVS and CDR2 FQNEAQ. This CDR3 has 14 residues. This chain's CDR3 is CASSQDTYYTEAFF. CDR3 coding DNA: TGTGCCAGCAGCCAGGACACGTATTACACTGAAGCTTTCTTT.

This clonotype has ten or more counts. V usage is TRBV5-1 and J usage is TRBJ2-7; D gene unclear. The CDR3 covers 12 residues. Germline V gene data show CDR1 as SGHRS and CDR2 as YFSETQ. The V end lost 2 bases, the J end lost 3 bases, and 6 bases lay between the germline ends. The CDR3 sequence is CASSFTGYEQYF. The CDR3 nucleotides are TGCGCCAGCAGCTTTACCGGCTACGAGCAGTACTTC.

The rearrangement joins TRBV7-6 to TRBJ2-5; 8 bases fit TRBD2. Looked up from germline, CDR1 is SGHVS and CDR2 is FNYEAQ. Germline trimming cut 5 bases from V and 1 base from J; bases unmatched to any gene: 9. CDR3 size: 16 residues. CDR3 protein: CASSTIRGGLQETQYF. The CDR3 nucleotides read TGTGCCAGCAGCACGATCCGGGGGGGCCTCCAAGAGACCCAGTACTTC.

This chain links TRBV19 with TRBJ2-2; D possibly corresponds to TRBD2 (7 bases). CDR1 is LNHDA, CDR2 SQIVND, per germline (reference sequence). This CDR3 has 14 amino acids. V was cut by 11 bases and J by 3 bases, with 16 bases left in between. For the CDR3, the DNA is TGTGCCTCGACGCGGGGGCAGCACACCGGGGAGCTGTTTTTT. Translation gives CASTRGQHTGELFF.

The chain has TRBV10-1 and TRBJ2-1; 14 nucleotides line up with TRBD2. The germline V gene has CDR1 WNHNN and CDR2 SYGVQD (reference sequence). With V trimmed by 4 bases and J by 8 bases, 4 bases remained unmatched. This CDR3 spans 15 amino acids. The CDR3 DNA reads as TGCGCCAGCAGTGGGGGACTAGCGGGAGAGGATGAGCAGTTCTTC. Translation: CASSGGLAGEDEQFF.

The chain uses TRBV18 and TRBJ2-7; 8 bases align to TRBD1. Germline CDR1 reads KGHSH; CDR2 reads LQKENI. The CDR3 length is 15 residues. The J segment lost 1 base and the V segment lost 5 bases, leaving 7 bases of the junction unmatched. CDR3 residues: CASSTGDRSSYEQYF. The DNA for the CDR3 is TGTGCCAGCTCAACAGGGGACAGGAGTTCCTACGAGCAGTACTTC.

The gene calls are TRBV20-1 and TRBJ1-1; D remains unclear. The V gene's germline CDR1 is DFQATT and CDR2 SNEGSKA (reference sequence). The V and J ends lost 3 bases and 3 bases respectively, with 5 bases between them. This CDR3 has 11 amino acids. The CDR3 DNA reads as TGCAGTGCTAGTGAGGACACTGAAGCTTTCTTT. It translates to CSASEDTEAFF.